This entry lists 27 T cell receptor beta chains sequenced from one sample in a study of OX40 agonist ivuxolimab in advanced cancers. Profiling relied on immunoSEQ multiplex PCR, and the TCRdb table lists in-frame clones only, not all of them. In the table there are roughly 97,000 clones, around 90% of which are singletons. The specimen was CD4+ or CD8+ T cells sorted from blood, collected in a trial of the OX40 agonist ivuxolimab. The source is an adult with an advanced solid tumor such as melanoma, head and neck, liver or kidney cancer.

This rearrangement joins TRBV5-1 to TRBJ1-4; D unclear. The germline V and J ends were trimmed by 0 bases and 0 bases, with 9 bases remaining between them. The CDR3 runs to 16 residues. Germline loops: CDR1 SGHRS, CDR2 YFSETQ. This chain's CDR3 is CASSLGGLATNEKLFF. CDR3 nucleotides: TGCGCCAGCAGCTTGGGAGGCCTCGCAACTAATGAAAAACTGTTTTTT.

This sequence joins TRBV4-3 and TRBJ2-7; TRBD1 is a possible D gene (5 bases). The CDR3 is 13 residues long. Trimming pared 11 bases from V and 5 bases from J, leaving 19 bases between. Germline CDR1 and CDR2: LGHNA and YSLEER. The CDR3 DNA is TGCGCCCCCAAACTGGTAGGGGCGCACGAGCAGTACTTC. Protein: CAPKLVGAHEQYF.

The V and J genes are TRBV7-2 and TRBJ1-1, with D possibly TRBD1 on 5 matching bases. Between the trimmed V and J ends, which lost 4 bases and 2 bases, there was a span of 14 bases. Germline values: CDR1 SGHTA, CDR2 FQGNSA. CDR3 length: 15 residues. This CDR3 is CASSSRETVNTEAFF. The CDR3 nucleotides read TGTGCCAGCAGCTCCAGGGAAACAGTTAACACTGAAGCTTTCTTT.

The rearrangement links TRBV6-5 to TRBJ1-1; unclear D gene. Germline loops: CDR1 MNHEY, CDR2 SVGAGI. V was shortened by 4 bases and J by 5 bases, with 11 bases between the two germline ends. The CDR3 consists of 13 residues. DNA of the CDR3: TGTGCCAGCAGTTCCCCCCCGGTTACTGAAGCTTTCTTT. Its translation is CASSSPPVTEAFF.

The chain couples TRBV30 to TRBJ1-2; 8 bases line up with TRBD1. From germline, CDR1 is GTSNPN and CDR2 SVGIG (reference sequence). CDR3 length: 12 amino acids. This chain's CDR3 is CARDRRGYGYTF. CDR3 sequence (DNA): TGTGCTCGGGACAGGAGGGGCTATGGCTACACCTTC.

The genes are TRBV6-6 and TRBJ1-4, with D possibly matching TRBD1 (6 bases). The V end was cut by 5 bases, the J end by 16 bases, with 23 bases between. CDR3 length equals 14 residues. Germline CDR1 and CDR2: MNHNY and SVGAGI (reference sequence). The CDR3: CASSAQVRGASWFF. For the CDR3, the DNA is TGTGCCAGCAGTGCCCAGGTCAGGGGTGCAAGTTGGTTTTTT.

The chain has TRBV2 and TRBJ2-7, with D possibly TRBD1 on 5 matching bases. Trimming shortened V by 8 bases and J by 6 bases, and 8 bases separated the two germline ends. Per the germline V gene, CDR1 is SNHLY and CDR2 is FYNNEI. CDR3 size: 10 residues. CDR3 nucleotides: TGTGCCAGCTTGGGGCGCGAGCAGTACTTC. Protein: CASLGREQYF.

This clone has a handful of counts. The V gene is TRBV5-4, the J gene TRBJ1-1; D uncertain. Between the trimmed V and J ends, which lost 3 bases and 1 base, there was a span of 4 bases. Germline V CDR1 and CDR2: SGHNT, YYREEE (reference sequence). This CDR3 comprises 12 residues. The CDR3 region is CASSYPNTEAFF. The CDR3 nucleotides are TGTGCCAGCAGCTATCCGAACACTGAAGCTTTCTTT.

The chain has TRBV29-1 and TRBJ1-4, with a possible D match to TRBD1 (5 bases). The germline V gene encodes CDR1 SQVTM and CDR2 ANQGSEA. Trimming removed 4 bases from V and 7 bases from J, with 13 bases in between. The CDR3 spans 13 residues. The CDR3 coding sequence is TGCAGCGTTGTAGGAGGGGTTGGTGAAAAACTGTTTTTT. This gives the protein CSVVGGVGEKLFF.

The J gene is TRBJ1-6, the V gene TRBV2; 7 nucleotides agree with TRBD1. V lost 6 bases and J lost 8; bases outside the gene matches: 7. The germline gives CDR1 SNHLY, CDR2 FYNNEI. The CDR3 extends over 14 amino acids. CDR3 residues: CASRNTGVHSPLHF. Written as DNA, the CDR3 is TGTGCCAGCAGGAATACAGGGGTGCATTCACCCCTCCACTTT.

A single count supports this clone. This chain uses TRBV30 with TRBJ2-2; a weak D match, TRBD2 (7 bases). The CDR3 sequence is 15 residues long. Trimming cost V 2 bases and J 2 bases, with 12 bases left between them. Germline-derived CDR1 and CDR2 are GTSNPN and SVGIG (reference sequence). The CDR3 DNA follows: TGTGCCTGGAGTTGGCGGGGGCCTAACACCGGGGAGCTGTTTTTT. The encoded protein is CAWSWRGPNTGELFF.

The rearrangement uses TRBV28 and TRBJ1-1; D is perhaps TRBD1 (5 bases). Per the germline V gene, CDR1 is MDHEN and CDR2 is SYDVKM. With 8 bases removed from V and 4 bases from J, the gap between germline ends came to 14 bases. This CDR3 contains 13 residues. CDR3 DNA: TGTGCCAGCGGGACTGCGGCGGGCACTGAAGCTTTCTTT. Protein: CASGTAAGTEAFF.

This chain links TRBV2 with TRBJ1-4; D call uncertain. Per the germline V gene, CDR1 is SNHLY and CDR2 is FYNNEI. V lost 4 bases, J lost 0 bases, and 9 bases lay in between. CDR3 length equals 15 residues. The CDR3 coding sequence is TGTGCCAGCAGTGTATCCCCGGCAACTAATGAAAAACTGTTTTTT. It is translated as CASSVSPATNEKLFF.

The chain joins TRBV30 to TRBJ1-3, with no clear D. CDR1 and CDR2 from the germline V gene are GTSNPN and SVGIG (reference sequence). V was shortened by 1 base and J by 2 bases, with 9 bases between the two germline ends. This CDR3 comprises 14 residues. The CDR3 DNA follows: TGTGCCTGGAGTGGAGGGAGCCCTGGAAACACCATATATTTT. It specifies CAWSGGSPGNTIYF.

The chain carries TRBV4-1 and TRBJ1-1, with 12 bases matching TRBD1. Losses at the gene ends were 0 bases for V and 14 bases for J; bases not matched to a gene: 10. This CDR3 comprises 15 residues. CDR1 and CDR2 (germline): MGHRA, YSYEKL. The CDR3 region has the DNA TGCGCCAGCAGCCAAGAGGGGACAGGGGGCCTTACGAACTTCTTT. Translating gives CASSQEGTGGLTNFF.

The chain carries TRBV7-8 and TRBJ2-7; 9 nucleotides align to TRBD1. CDR1 SGHVS and CDR2 FQNEAQ come from the germline V gene. The CDR3 consists of 14 residues. J lost 6 bases, V lost 5 bases, and 8 bases had no gene match. DNA for the CDR3: TGTGCCAGCAGCCCTTCCGGGACAGGGCGCGAGCAGTACTTC. Its protein product is CASSPSGTGREQYF.

The chain is built from TRBV7-2 and TRBJ1-5, with 10 bases that match TRBD1. CDR3 length: 13 amino acids. Per the germline V gene, CDR1 is SGHTA and CDR2 is FQGNSA. V was pared by 11 bases and J by 5 bases, with 6 bases of the junction left unmatched. In nucleotides, the CDR3 is TGTGCCTCATCGGGACAGGGGCATCAGCCCCAGCATTTT. Translating it yields CASSGQGHQPQHF.

The chain has TRBV6-5 and TRBJ2-1; D ambiguous. This CDR3 is built from 11 residues. Trimming left V 2 bases short and J 12 bases short, with 8 bases between. Germline loops: CDR1 MNHEY, CDR2 SVGAGI. The CDR3 region is CASSYLGVQFF. In nucleotides, the CDR3 is TGTGCCAGCAGTTACCTTGGAGTGCAGTTCTTC.

J is TRBJ1-2 and V is TRBV7-2; 7 bases fit TRBD1. The CDR3 sequence is 17 residues long. CDR1 is SGHTA and CDR2 is FQGNSA in the germline V gene. The trim removed 1 base at V and 2 bases at J, leaving 10 bases unmatched. The CDR3 region is CASSLVVGGASNYGYTF. The CDR3 DNA reads as TGTGCCAGCAGCTTAGTCGTAGGGGGCGCTTCGAACTATGGCTACACCTTC.

The V and J genes are TRBV9 and TRBJ2-3; 8 bases fit TRBD2. Losses at the gene ends were 3 bases for V and 2 bases for J; bases not matched to a gene: 5. This CDR3 comprises 15 residues. From germline, CDR1 is SGDLS and CDR2 YYNGEE. CDR3 protein: CASSGRGDFTDTQYF. In DNA form, the CDR3 reads TGTGCCAGCAGCGGGCGGGGGGACTTCACAGATACGCAGTATTTT.

Only a few counts were recorded for this clone. The rearrangement joins TRBV9 to TRBJ1-1; perhaps TRBD1 as D (5 bases). Trimming removed 3 bases at V and 1 base at J, with 10 bases between. Per the germline V gene, CDR1 is SGDLS and CDR2 is YYNGEE. The CDR3 runs 14 residues. The CDR3 sequence: CASSGLTGNTEAFF. The CDR3, as DNA: TGTGCCAGCAGCGGTCTAACAGGGAACACTGAAGCTTTCTTT.

The rearrangement links TRBV9 to TRBJ2-5, with D hard to call. CDR1 and CDR2 from the germline V gene are SGDLS and YYNGEE. This CDR3 is built from 15 residues. V was trimmed by 4 bases and J by 1 base, leaving 14 bases between them. CDR3 loop: CASSLRHGIQETQYF. The CDR3 DNA reads as TGTGCCAGCAGCCTAAGACACGGAATCCAAGAGACCCAGTACTTC.

V usage is TRBV30 and J usage is TRBJ1-2, with 7 bases lining up with TRBD1. The CDR3 is 14 amino acids. V lost 0 bases, J lost 8 bases, and 9 bases stayed unmatched. The germline CDR1 and CDR2 sequences are GTSNPN and SVGIG (reference sequence). The CDR3 protein is CAWSVQEGARGYTF. The CDR3 region has the DNA TGTGCCTGGAGTGTACAAGAGGGGGCTCGGGGCTACACCTTC.

This clone occurred a few times. The chain recombines TRBV10-1 with TRBJ2-7; TRBD2 might be the D (6 bases). The CDR3 has 17 amino acids. CDR1 WNHNN and CDR2 SYGVQD come from the germline V gene (reference sequence). V was clipped by 0 bases and J by 0 bases, with 15 bases between them. CDR3 protein: CASSESGLRGNSYEQYF. The DNA of the CDR3 is TGCGCCAGCAGTGAGTCGGGGTTGCGGGGAAACTCCTACGAGCAGTACTTC.

This clone came up a few times. The chain has TRBV18 and TRBJ1-1; no clear D. Trimming cost V 0 bases and J 2 bases, with 4 bases left between them. CDR1 KGHSH and CDR2 LQKENI come from the germline V gene. This CDR3 is built from 13 residues. The CDR3 loop reads CASSPPVNTEAFF. The CDR3 bases are TGTGCCAGCTCACCACCAGTAAACACTGAAGCTTTCTTT.

This clone was observed a single time. The V and J genes are TRBV28 and TRBJ1-4, with a weak D call TRBD1 (5 bases). Per the germline V gene, CDR1 is MDHEN and CDR2 is SYDVKM. Trimming removed 4 bases from V and 7 bases from J, with 13 bases in between. This CDR3 is 14 amino acids long. The CDR3 nucleotides read TGTGCCAGCAGTTCTCCGACAAGGGGTGAAAAACTGTTTTTT. Protein product: CASSSPTRGEKLFF.

The CDR3 protein is CASGLWAGYGYTF. In nucleotides, the CDR3 is TGTGCCAGCGGCCTTTGGGCCGGCTATGGCTACACCTTC. The rearrangement joins TRBV27 to TRBJ1-2; D is unclear. Germline CDR1 reads MNHEY; CDR2 reads SMNVEV (reference sequence). The V end lost 8 bases, the J end lost 4 bases, and 14 bases lay between the germline ends. The CDR3 runs to 13 residues.